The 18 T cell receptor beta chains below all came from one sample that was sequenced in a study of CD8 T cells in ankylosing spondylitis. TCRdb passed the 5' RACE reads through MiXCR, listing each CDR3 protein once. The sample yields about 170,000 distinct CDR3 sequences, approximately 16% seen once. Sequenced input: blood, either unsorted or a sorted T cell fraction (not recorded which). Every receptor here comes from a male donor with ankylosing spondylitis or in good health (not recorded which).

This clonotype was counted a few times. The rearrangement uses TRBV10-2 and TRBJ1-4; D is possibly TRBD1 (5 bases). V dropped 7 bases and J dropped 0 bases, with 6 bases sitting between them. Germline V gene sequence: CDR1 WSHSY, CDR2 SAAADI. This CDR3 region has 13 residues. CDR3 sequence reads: CASKGATNEKLFF. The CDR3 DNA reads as TGCGCCAGCAAAGGGGCAACTAATGAAAAACTGTTTTTT.

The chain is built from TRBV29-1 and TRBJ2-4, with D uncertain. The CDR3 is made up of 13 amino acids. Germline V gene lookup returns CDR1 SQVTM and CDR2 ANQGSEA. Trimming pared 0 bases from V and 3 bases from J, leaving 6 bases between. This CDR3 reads CSVEDRIKNIQYF. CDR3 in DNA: TGCAGCGTTGAAGATCGAATCAAAAACATTCAGTACTTC.

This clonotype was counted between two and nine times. CDR3 in DNA: TGCGCCAGCAGCTTGACCGGACTAGCGGGAGACACCGGGGAGCTGTTTTTT. It specifies CASSLTGLAGDTGELFF. This chain links TRBV5-1 with TRBJ2-2, with 13 bases matching TRBD2. With V trimmed by 1 base and J by 3 bases, 3 bases remained unmatched. The germline V gene has CDR1 SGHRS and CDR2 YFSETQ. The CDR3 is 17 amino acids.

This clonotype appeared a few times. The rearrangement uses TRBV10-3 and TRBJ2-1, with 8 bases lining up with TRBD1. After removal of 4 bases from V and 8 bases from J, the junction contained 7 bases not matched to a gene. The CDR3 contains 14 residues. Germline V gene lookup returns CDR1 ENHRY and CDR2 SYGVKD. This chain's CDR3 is CAISGWTGHDEQFF. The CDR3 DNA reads TGTGCCATCAGTGGTTGGACAGGGCACGATGAGCAGTTCTTC.

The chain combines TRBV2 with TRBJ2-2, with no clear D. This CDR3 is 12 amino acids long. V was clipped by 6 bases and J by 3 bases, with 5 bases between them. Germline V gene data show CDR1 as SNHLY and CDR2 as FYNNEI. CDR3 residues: CASRAYTGELFF. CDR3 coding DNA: TGTGCCAGCAGGGCTTACACCGGGGAGCTGTTTTTT.

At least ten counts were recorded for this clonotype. This CDR3 reads CASSLAPLLVYNEQFF. The CDR3 nucleotides are TGTGCCAGCAGTTTAGCCCCCCTACTAGTCTACAATGAGCAGTTCTTC. The chain couples TRBV28 to TRBJ2-1; D possibly corresponds to TRBD2 (5 bases). Trimming pared 2 bases from V and 3 bases from J, leaving 14 bases between. The CDR3 has 16 residues. The germline V gene encodes CDR1 MDHEN and CDR2 SYDVKM.

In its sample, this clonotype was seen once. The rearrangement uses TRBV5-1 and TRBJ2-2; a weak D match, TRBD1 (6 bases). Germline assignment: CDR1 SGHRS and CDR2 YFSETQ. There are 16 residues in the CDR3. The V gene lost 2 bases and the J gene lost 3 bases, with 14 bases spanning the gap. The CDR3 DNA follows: TGCGCCAGCAGCTTTTCCCAGGGGTCTTACACCGGGGAGCTGTTTTTT. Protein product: CASSFSQGSYTGELFF.

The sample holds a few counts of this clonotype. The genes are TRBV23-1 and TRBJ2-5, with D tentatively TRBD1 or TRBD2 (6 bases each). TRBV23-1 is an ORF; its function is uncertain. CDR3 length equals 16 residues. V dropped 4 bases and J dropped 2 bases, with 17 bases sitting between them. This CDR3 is CASSRRGQALQETQYF. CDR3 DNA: TGCGCCAGCAGTCGGCGGGGACAAGCTCTTCAAGAGACCCAGTACTTC.

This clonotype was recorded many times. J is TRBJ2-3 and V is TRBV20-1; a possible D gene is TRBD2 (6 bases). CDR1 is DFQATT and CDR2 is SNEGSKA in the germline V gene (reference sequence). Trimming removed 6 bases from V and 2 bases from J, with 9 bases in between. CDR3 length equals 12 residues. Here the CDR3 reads CSAVAATDTQYF. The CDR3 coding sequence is TGCAGTGCGGTAGCGGCCACAGATACGCAGTATTTT.

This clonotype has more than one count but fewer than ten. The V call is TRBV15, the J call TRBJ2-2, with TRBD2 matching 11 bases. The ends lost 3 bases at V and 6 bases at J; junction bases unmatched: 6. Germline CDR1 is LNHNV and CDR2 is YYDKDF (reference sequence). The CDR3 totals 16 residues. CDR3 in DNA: TGTGCCACCAGCAGGAAGTCGACTAGCGGGGCCGGGGAGCTGTTTTTT. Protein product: CATSRKSTSGAGELFF.

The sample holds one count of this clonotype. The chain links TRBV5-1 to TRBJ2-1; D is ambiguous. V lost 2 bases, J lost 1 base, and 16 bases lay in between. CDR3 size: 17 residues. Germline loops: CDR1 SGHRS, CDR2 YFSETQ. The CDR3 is CASSFESPRRSYNEQFF. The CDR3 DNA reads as TGCGCCAGCAGCTTCGAATCTCCCAGGAGATCCTACAATGAGCAGTTCTTC.

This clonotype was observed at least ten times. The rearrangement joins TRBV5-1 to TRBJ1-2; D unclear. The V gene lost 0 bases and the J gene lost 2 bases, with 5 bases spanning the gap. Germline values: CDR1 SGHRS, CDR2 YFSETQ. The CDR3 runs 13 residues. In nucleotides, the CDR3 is TGCGCCAGCAGCTTGGGTAACAACTATGGCTACACCTTC. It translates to CASSLGNNYGYTF.

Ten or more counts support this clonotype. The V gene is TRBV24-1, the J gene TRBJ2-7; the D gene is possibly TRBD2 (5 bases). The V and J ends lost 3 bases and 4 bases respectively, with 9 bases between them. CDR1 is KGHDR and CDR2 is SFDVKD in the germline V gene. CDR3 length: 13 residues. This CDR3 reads CATSDSPGYEQYF. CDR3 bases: TGTGCCACCAGTGATAGTCCGGGGTACGAGCAGTACTTC.

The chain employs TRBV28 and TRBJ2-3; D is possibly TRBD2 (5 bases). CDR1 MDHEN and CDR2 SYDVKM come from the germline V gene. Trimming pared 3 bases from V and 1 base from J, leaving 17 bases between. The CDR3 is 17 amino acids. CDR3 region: CASSFPSRRAGTDTQYF. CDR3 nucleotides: TGTGCCAGCAGTTTCCCTAGTCGGCGGGCGGGCACAGATACGCAGTATTTT.

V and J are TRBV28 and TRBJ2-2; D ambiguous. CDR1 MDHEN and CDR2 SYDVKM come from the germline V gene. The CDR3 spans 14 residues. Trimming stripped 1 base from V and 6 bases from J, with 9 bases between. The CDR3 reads CASSLYKVAGELFF. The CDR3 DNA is TGTGCCAGCAGTTTATATAAGGTAGCCGGGGAGCTGTTTTTT.

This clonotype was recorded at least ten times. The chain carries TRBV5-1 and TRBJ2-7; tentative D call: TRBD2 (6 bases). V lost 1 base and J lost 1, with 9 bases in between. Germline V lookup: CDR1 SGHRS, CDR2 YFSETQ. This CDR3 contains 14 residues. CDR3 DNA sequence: TGCGCCAGCAGCTTGCCGGGGGAATCCTACGAGCAGTACTTC. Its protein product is CASSLPGESYEQYF.

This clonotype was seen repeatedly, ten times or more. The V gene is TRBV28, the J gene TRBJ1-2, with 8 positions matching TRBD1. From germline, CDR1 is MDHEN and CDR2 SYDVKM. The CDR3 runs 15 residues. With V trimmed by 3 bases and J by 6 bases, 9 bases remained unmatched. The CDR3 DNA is TGTGCCAGCAGTTTCCCGCAGGGGGCGCCGGATGGCTACACCTTC. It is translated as CASSFPQGAPDGYTF.

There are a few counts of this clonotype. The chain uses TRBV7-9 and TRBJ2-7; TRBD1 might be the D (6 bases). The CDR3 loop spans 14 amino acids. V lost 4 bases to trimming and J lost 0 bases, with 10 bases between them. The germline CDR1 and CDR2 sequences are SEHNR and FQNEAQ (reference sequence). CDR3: CASSSGESSYEQYF. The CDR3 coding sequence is TGTGCCAGCAGCTCAGGGGAGAGCTCCTACGAGCAGTACTTC.